The sequence of this T cell receptor (beta chain) was determined in a study of blood T cells in healthy people across ages. Alongside a J-beta primer mix, a sample-barcoded 5' primer served in a second PCR lasting roughly 7 to 12 cycles. TCRdb reprocessed the 5' RACE reads with MiXCR, giving one entry per CDR3 protein. The data contain 700,000 to 800,000 distinct CDR3 sequences, more than 40% of them singletons. CDR3 length: 14 residues. Deletions cut 6 bases from V and 0 bases from J, with 11 bases between. The germline CDR1 and CDR2 sequences are SGHRS and YFSETQ. V usage is TRBV5-1 and J usage is TRBJ2-3, with D maybe TRBD1 (5 bases). Sequencing was performed on blood. This clonotype originated in a woman between 55 and 75 years old in good health. The CDR3 protein is CASNPGLSTDTQYF. The CDR3 nucleotides read TGCGCCAGCAACCCAGGGTTGAGCACAGATACGCAGTATTTT.